In this sample, the clone carrying this T cell receptor (beta chain) turned up many times. Regarding time point: sample taken at primary tumor resection. In each case, whole RNA from tumor, nontumor lung or frozen PBMC was sequenced unsorted. V lost 6 bases and J lost 8; bases outside the gene matches: 11. Germline CDR1 is KGHSH and CDR2 is LQKENI. The CDR3 spans 15 residues. On each TCR cDNA molecule, a unique molecular identifier was present. TCRdb ran MiXCR on the 5' RACE reads and lists one entry per CDR3 protein. The data show tens of thousands of distinct CDR3 sequences, roughly 5.8% seen once. This sample stems from a study of spatial heterogeneity in lung cancer.

The clonotype originates from a male donor with early-stage non-small cell lung cancer. The V call is TRBV18, the J call TRBJ2-1; 9 nucleotides line up with TRBD2. The sample here was PBMCs, taken at surgery. This CDR3 is CASSPKAGGPHEQFF. CDR3 coding DNA: TGTGCCAGCTCCCCGAAGGCGGGGGGGCCCCATGAGCAGTTCTTC. Based on the CDR3 plus reference TRBV18 and TRBJ2-1, the full variable domain is NAGVMQNPRHLVRRRGQEARLRCSPMKGHSHVYWYRQLPEEGLKFMVYLQKENIIDESGMPKERFSAEFPKEGPSILRIQQVVRGDSAAYFCASSPKAGGPHEQFFGPGTRLTVL.